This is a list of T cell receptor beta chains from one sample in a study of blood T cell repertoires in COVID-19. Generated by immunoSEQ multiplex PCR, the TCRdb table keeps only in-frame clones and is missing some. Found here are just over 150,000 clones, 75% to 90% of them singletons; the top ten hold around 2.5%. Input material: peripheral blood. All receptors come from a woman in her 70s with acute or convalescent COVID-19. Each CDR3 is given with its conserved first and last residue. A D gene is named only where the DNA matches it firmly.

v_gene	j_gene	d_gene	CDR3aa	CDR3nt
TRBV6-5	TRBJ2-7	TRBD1	CASSYFTGTGVHEQYF	TGTGCCAGCAGTTACTTCACCGGGACAGGGGTACACGAGCAGTACTTC
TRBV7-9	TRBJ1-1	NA	CASSLLAVNTEAFF	TGTGCCAGCAGCTTACTGGCCGTGAACACTGAAGCTTTCTTT
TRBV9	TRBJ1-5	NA	CASSPGRSNQPQHF	TGTGCCAGCAGCCCCGGTCGGAGCAATCAGCCCCAGCATTTT
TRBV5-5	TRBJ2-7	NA	CASSLDAGNYEQYF	TGTGCCAGCAGCTTGGATGCAGGGAACTACGAGCAGTACTTC
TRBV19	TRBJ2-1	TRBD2	CASSRTSGGYNEQFF	TGTGCCAGTAGTCGGACTAGCGGGGGGTACAATGAGCAGTTCTTC
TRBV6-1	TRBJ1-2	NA	CASSEAWGGAGYGYTF	TGTGCCAGCAGTGAAGCATGGGGGGGCGCTGGGTATGGCTACACCTTC
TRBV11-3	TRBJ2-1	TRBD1	CASSLSGTGIYNEQFF	TGTGCCAGCAGCTTATCCGGGACAGGGATCTACAATGAGCAGTTCTTC
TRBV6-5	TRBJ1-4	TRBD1	CASNTGQGGSKLFF	TGTGCCAGCAATACGGGACAGGGGGGTTCGAAACTGTTTTTT
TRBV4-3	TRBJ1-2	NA	CASSQGAVEYGYTF	TGCGCCAGCAGCCAAGGGGCAGTCGAATATGGCTACACCTTC
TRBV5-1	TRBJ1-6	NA	CASSLPGASGSSPLHF	TGCGCCAGCAGCCTTCCTGGGGCGTCCGGTAGCTCACCCCTCCACTTT
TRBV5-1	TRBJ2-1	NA	CASSSTGSSYNEQFF	TGCGCCAGCAGCTCAACAGGTAGCTCCTACAATGAGCAGTTCTTC
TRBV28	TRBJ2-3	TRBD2	CASSFRGEADTQYF	TGTGCCAGCAGTTTCCGGGGGGAAGCAGATACGCAGTATTTT
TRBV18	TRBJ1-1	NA	CASSPYRARGEAFF	TGTGCCAGCTCACCGTACCGGGCCCGGGGGGAAGCTTTCTTT
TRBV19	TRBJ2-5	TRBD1	CASSRDRGIQETQYF	TGTGCCAGTAGTAGGGACAGGGGAATCCAAGAGACCCAGTACTTC
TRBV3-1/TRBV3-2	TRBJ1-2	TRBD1	CASSQGQGYGYTF	TGTGCCAGCAGCCAGGGACAGGGGTATGGCTACACCTTC
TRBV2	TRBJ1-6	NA	CAGAAGERSPLHF	TGTGCCGGGGCGGCGGGGGAGAGATCACCCCTCCACTTT
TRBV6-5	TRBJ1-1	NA	CASRSTGMNTEAFF	TGTGCCAGCAGATCGACAGGTATGAACACTGAAGCTTTCTTT
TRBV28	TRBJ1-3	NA	CASSPIGGKAGNTIYF	TGTGCCAGCAGCCCAATTGGGGGGAAAGCTGGAAACACCATATATTTT
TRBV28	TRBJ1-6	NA	CASRAVNSPLHF	TGTGCCAGCAGGGCGGTAAATTCACCCCTCCACTTT
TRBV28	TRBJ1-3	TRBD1	CASRATGESGNTIYF	TGTGCCAGCAGGGCTACAGGGGAGTCTGGAAACACCATATATTTT
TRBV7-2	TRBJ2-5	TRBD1	CASSFQTGKAETQYF	TGTGCCAGCAGCTTCCAGACAGGGAAGGCCGAGACCCAGTACTTC
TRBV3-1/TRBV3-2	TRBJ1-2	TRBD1	CASSPRDRSLVHGYTF	TGTGCCAGCAGCCCGCGGGACAGGTCTCTAGTCCATGGCTACACCTTC
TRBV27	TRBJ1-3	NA	CARNPWKGKNSGNTIYF	TGTGCCAGAAATCCTTGGAAGGGGAAGAACTCTGGAAACACCATATATTTT
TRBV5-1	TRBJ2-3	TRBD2	CASNLAGLLTDTQYF	TGCGCCAGCAACTTAGCGGGGCTACTCACAGATACGCAGTATTTT